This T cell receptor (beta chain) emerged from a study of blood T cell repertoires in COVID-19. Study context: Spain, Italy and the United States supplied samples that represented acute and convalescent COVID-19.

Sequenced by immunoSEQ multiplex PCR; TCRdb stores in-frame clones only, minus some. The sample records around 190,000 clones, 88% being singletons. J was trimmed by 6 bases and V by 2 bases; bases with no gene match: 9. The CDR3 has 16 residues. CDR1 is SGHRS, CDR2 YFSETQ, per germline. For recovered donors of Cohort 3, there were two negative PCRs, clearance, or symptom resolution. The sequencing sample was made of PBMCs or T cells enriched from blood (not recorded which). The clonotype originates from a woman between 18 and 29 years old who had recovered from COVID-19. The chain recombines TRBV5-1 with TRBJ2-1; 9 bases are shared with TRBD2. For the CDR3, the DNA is TGCGCCAGCAGCTTCGGGTCCAGCGGGGGGCTCAATGAGCAGTTCTTC. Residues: CASSFGSSGGLNEQFF. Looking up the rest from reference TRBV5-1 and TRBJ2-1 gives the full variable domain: KAGVTQTPRYLIKTRGQQVTLSCSPISGHRSVSWYQQTPGQGLQFLFEYFSETQRNKGNFPGRFSGRQFSNSRSEMNVSTLELGDSALYLCASSFGSSGGLNEQFFGPGTRLTVL.